The subject of this entry is one TCR beta chain. V gave up 3 bases and J gave up 0 bases, with 6 bases separating them. Germline V gene data show CDR1 as LGHDT and CDR2 as YNNKEL (reference sequence). The CDR3 is made up of 14 amino acids. This specimen comes from a study of blood T cell repertoires in COVID-19. On the study more broadly: COVID-19 samples, acute and convalescent, were from the United States, Italy and Spain. The analysed material was cDNA or gDNA that came from T cells, B-cell-depleted T cells, or PBMCs.

Here immunoSEQ multiplex PCR was the method, and the copy in TCRdb shows in-frame clones only, minus some. The sample comprises over 200,000 clones, more than 80% of which are singletons, and roughly 3% rests with the top ten. The sample was peripheral blood. The chain carries TRBV3-1 (or the pseudogene TRBV3-2) and TRBJ1-3; TRBD1 is a possible D gene (6 bases). The receptor was isolated from a young man with COVID-19, enrolled during active disease. CDR3 in DNA: TGTGCCAGCAGCCAGACAGGCTCTGGAAACACCATATATTTT. The encoded protein is CASSQTGSGNTIYF.